A selection of T cell receptor beta chains follows, all from one sample in a study of cytomegalovirus exposure and HLA in healthy donors. Produced via immunoSEQ multiplex PCR; TCRdb's table is partial and in-frame only. There are about 100,000 clones in the sample; roughly 70% occur only once, and approximately 4.3% lies in the top ten. The sequenced material came from PBMCs. All receptors derive from a woman under 30 in good health and CMV-seropositive. Each CDR3 is given with its conserved first and last residue. A D gene is named only where the DNA matches it firmly. Clone size is shown for a subset of rows, as once, few, many or a class of expanded clone.

TRBV4-3	TRBJ2-1	TRBD2	once	TGCGCCAGCAGCCAAGAGGCCCCAGCGGGAGGGTACAATGAGCAGTTCTTC	CASSQEAPAGGYNEQFF
TRBV7-9	TRBJ2-1	TRBD1	NA	TGTGCCAGCAGGCGGAGACAGGGGAACAACAATGAGCAGTTCTTC	CASRRRQGNNNEQFF
TRBV25-1	TRBJ2-3	TRBD2	NA	TGTGCCAGCAGTGAGCTTAGCGGGACTTACACAGATACGCAGTATTTT	CASSELSGTYTDTQYF
TRBV9	TRBJ2-3	TRBD2	NA	TGTGCCAGCAGGGTCGGGAGGACGCGAGATACGCAGTATTTT	CASRVGRTRDTQYF
TRBV29-1	TRBJ2-2	NA	NA	TGCAGCGTTGAGGGGGGTGACACCGGGGAGCTGTTTTTT	CSVEGGDTGELFF
TRBV7-6	TRBJ1-4	NA	NA	TGTGCCAGCAGCCGAGGGTCCGACGCAACTAATGAAAAACTGTTTTTT	CASSRGSDATNEKLFF
TRBV9	TRBJ2-3	TRBD1	NA	TGTGCCAGCAGCGGGTCGACAGGGGGCACGTTAAGCGGGAGCACAGATACGCAGTATTTT	CASSGSTGGTLSGSTDTQYF
TRBV5-5	TRBJ1-2	NA	NA	TGTGCCAGCAGCTTGGAGGGACACAACAACTATGGCTACACCTTC	CASSLEGHNNYGYTF
TRBV5-1	TRBJ2-5	TRBD2	NA	TGCGCCAGCAGCTTGGGACTAGCGGCTCAAGAGACCCAGTACTTC	CASSLGLAAQETQYF
TRBV27	TRBJ1-5	TRBD1	NA	TGTGCCAGCAGTCAAATCGGGACAGGGGATCAGCCCCAGCATTTT	CASSQIGTGDQPQHF
TRBV28	TRBJ1-1	NA	few	TGTGCCAGCAGTCCCGCGACAGGAGACACTGAAGCTTTCTTT	CASSPATGDTEAFF
TRBV6-5	TRBJ2-7	NA	NA	TGTGCCAGCAGGTCGGGTTTCACCTCCTACGAGCAGTACTTC	CASRSGFTSYEQYF
TRBV7-6	TRBJ2-7	TRBD2	NA	TGTGCCAGCAGCTTAACTAGCGGGAGGGAGAAATGGGGCGAGCAGTACTTC	CASSLTSGREKWGEQYF
TRBV27	TRBJ2-7	TRBD2	NA	TGTGCCAGCAGTTCTGGTGACGCGGGACTAGCGGTCTCCTACGAGCAGTACTTC	CASSSGDAGLAVSYEQYF
TRBV20-1	TRBJ1-2	NA	few	TGCAGTGCTAGTGGCGGCTACACCTTC	CSASGGYTF